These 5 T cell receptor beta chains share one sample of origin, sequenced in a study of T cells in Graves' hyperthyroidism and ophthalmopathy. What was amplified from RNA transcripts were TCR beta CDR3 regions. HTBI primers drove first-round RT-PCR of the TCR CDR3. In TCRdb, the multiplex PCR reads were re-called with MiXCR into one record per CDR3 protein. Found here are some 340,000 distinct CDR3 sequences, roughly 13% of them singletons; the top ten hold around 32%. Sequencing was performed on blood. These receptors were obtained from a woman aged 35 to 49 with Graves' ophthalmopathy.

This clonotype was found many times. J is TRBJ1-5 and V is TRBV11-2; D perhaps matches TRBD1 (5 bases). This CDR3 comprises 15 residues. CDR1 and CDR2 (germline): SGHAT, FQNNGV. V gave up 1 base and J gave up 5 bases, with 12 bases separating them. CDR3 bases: TGTGCCAGCAGCTTAGGGGCTGGGGGGTATCAGCCCCAGCATTTT. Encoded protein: CASSLGAGGYQPQHF.

The CDR3 loop is CASNGLQGPFSNQPQHF. The CDR3 bases are TGTGCCAGCAATGGGTTACAGGGACCTTTCAGCAATCAGCCCCAGCATTTT. The rearrangement joins TRBV6-1 to TRBJ1-5; tentatively, D is TRBD1 (6 bases). Per the germline V gene, CDR1 is MNHNS and CDR2 is SASEGT. The CDR3 is 17 residues long. Trimming removed 7 bases at V and 1 base at J, with 20 bases between.

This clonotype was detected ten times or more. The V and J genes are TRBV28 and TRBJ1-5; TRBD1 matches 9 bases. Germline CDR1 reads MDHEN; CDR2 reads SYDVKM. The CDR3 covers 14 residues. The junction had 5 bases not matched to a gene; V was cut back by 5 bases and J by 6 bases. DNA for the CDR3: TGTGCCAGCAGTGTGCTACAGGGGGCTCAGCCCCAGCATTTT. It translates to CASSVLQGAQPQHF.

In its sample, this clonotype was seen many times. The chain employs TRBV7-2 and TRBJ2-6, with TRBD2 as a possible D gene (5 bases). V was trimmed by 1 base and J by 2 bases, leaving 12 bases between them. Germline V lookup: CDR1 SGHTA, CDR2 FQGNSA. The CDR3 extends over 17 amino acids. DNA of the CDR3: TGTGCCAGCAGCTTAGGGGCGGGCCAGACTGGGGCCAACGTCCTGACTTTC. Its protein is CASSLGAGQTGANVLTF.

The chain's CDR3 is CASSYVTRGNTEAFF. CDR3 bases: TGTGCCAGCAGTTACGTGACGAGAGGGAATACTGAAGCTTTCTTT. The chain couples TRBV6-5 to TRBJ1-1; no definite D call. CDR3 length: 15 amino acids. Trimming left V 2 bases short and J 5 bases short, with 15 bases between. The germline V gene has CDR1 MNHEY and CDR2 SVGAGI.